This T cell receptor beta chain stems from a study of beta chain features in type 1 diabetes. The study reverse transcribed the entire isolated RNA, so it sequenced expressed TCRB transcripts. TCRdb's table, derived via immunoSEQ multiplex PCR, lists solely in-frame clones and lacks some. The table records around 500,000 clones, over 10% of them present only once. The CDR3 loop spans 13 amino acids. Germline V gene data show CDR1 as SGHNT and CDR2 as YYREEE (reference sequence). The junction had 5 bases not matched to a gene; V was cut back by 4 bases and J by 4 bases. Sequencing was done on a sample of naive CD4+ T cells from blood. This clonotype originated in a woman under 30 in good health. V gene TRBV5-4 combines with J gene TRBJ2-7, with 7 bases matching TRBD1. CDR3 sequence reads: CASSRPDRYEQYF. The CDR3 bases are TGTGCCAGCAGCAGACCGGACAGGTACGAGCAGTACTTC.